The entry that follows covers one TCR beta chain sequence. Antigen: not known. Sequencing involved patients with CD8+CD57+ cell expansion previously shown by flow cytometry. Untreated patients provided the blood samples, with no therapy given before sampling. The template for TCR beta VDJ and CDR3 sequence profiling was genomic DNA. TCRdb passed the reads through MiXCR, listing each CDR3 protein once. Of about 200,000 distinct CDR3 sequences in the sample, 50% to 70% were seen once. The data belong to a study of CD8+CD57+ T cells in acquired aplastic anemia. Study-level information: The study obtained an average of around 2.9 ug of DNA from sorted CD4+ and CD8+ cells. Notes on the study in general: In common between the patients and the controls were approximately 28 CD8+ CDR3 sequences. Simpson's diversity of CD8+ cells was not significantly different in patients compared with controls.

The CDR3 has 14 amino acids. The germline CDR1 and CDR2 sequences are SGDLS and YYNGEE. Trimming removed 7 bases at V and 6 bases at J, with 16 bases between. The origin of this receptor is a human donor with aplastic anemia. This chain uses TRBV9 with TRBJ2-2; D is possibly TRBD1 or TRBD2 (5 bases each). The sample was sorted CD4+, CD8+, or CD8+CD57+ T cells (not recorded which) from PBMCs. The CDR3 region is CASGPGPQAGELFF. CDR3 coding DNA: TGTGCCAGCGGGCCGGGACCCCAGGCCGGGGAGCTGTTTTTT.